This T cell receptor (beta chain) was identified in a study of human T cells and chemical hapten exposure. TCRdb analysed the RACE reads with MiXCR anew, one entry per CDR3 protein. The sample lists some 54,000 distinct CDR3 sequences, over 9.5% seen once, with less than 2% in the top ten. V lost 6 bases and J lost 5, with 10 bases in between. The CDR3 is 13 amino acids. Germline assignment: CDR1 SNHLY and CDR2 FYNNEI. As for this clonotype: What it binds is not known.

Time point described: patch test 2, 6 weeks after DPC sensitization. The treatment denotes: therapeutic diphenylcyclopropenone sensitization with weekly scalp DPC. Those who donated were patients with alopecia, 18 to 70 years of age, and suitable for DPC. Overall study findings and caveats: More PT1 expanded TCRs went with higher patch test scores. Among TCRs, those above 1 in 1000 frequency were unaffected by DPC sensitization. Since the donors had alopecia, their immune response may not be the same as that of healthy people.

Source: whole blood, taken in connection with sensitization to the hapten diphenylcyclopropenone (DPC). The chain uses TRBV2 and TRBJ2-2; weak D call: TRBD1 (5 bases). This receptor was taken from a woman aged 45 to 65 with alopecia areata. Some clones in this sample may be carry-over from other donors' samples. The CDR3 nucleotides read TGTGCCAGCAGGGGGCAGGCTACCGGGGAGCTGTTTTTT. Translating gives CASRGQATGELFF. Together with reference TRBV2 and TRBJ2-2, the CDR3 gives the full variable domain: EPEVTQTPSHQVTQMGQEVILRCVPISNHLYFYWYRQILGQKVEFLVSFYNNEISEKSEIFDDQFSVERPDGSNFTLKIRSTKLEDSAMYFCASRGQATGELFFGEGSRLTVL.